The 5 T cell receptor beta chains listed next were all sequenced from one sample in a study of blood T cell repertoires in COVID-19. Measured with immunoSEQ multiplex PCR; TCRdb has only the in-frame clones, and not every one. Altogether 130,000 to 150,000 clones are present, 80% to 85% being singletons, with the ten largest covering roughly 5.7%. The material sequenced was PBMCs or T cells enriched from blood (not recorded which). The source is a woman aged 50 to 60 who had been exposed to COVID-19.

The chain recombines TRBV7-7 with TRBJ2-2, with a tentative D call TRBD1 (7 bases). The CDR3 totals 17 residues. The ends were cut back, 5 bases at V and 4 bases at J, with 20 bases in the middle. Germline CDR1 and CDR2: SSHAT and FNYEAQ (reference sequence). The CDR3: CASSVHPQGGGTGELFF. DNA of the CDR3: TGTGCCAGCAGCGTTCACCCTCAGGGGGGAGGCACCGGGGAGCTGTTTTTT. Using reference TRBV7-7 and TRBJ2-2 for the parts outside the CDR3, the full variable domain is GAGVSQSPRYKVTKRGQDVTLRCDPISSHATLYWYQQALGQGPEFLTYFNYEAQPDKSGLPSDRFSAERPEGSISTLTIQRTEQRDSAMYRCASSVHPQGGGTGELFFGEGSRLTVL.

The V gene is TRBV6-2 or TRBV6-3, the J gene TRBJ1-2; 11 bases are shared with TRBD1. V gave up 2 bases and J gave up 6 bases; unmatched junction bases: 2. The V gene's germline CDR1 is MNHEY and CDR2 SVGEGT. This CDR3 region has 14 residues. This chain's CDR3 is CASSYRTGGNGYTF. The CDR3 DNA reads as TGTGCCAGCAGTTACAGGACAGGGGGCAATGGCTACACCTTC.

This chain links TRBV5-1 with TRBJ2-1, with unresolved D. This CDR3 is built from 16 residues. Germline values: CDR1 SGHRS, CDR2 YFSETQ. With 5 bases removed from V and 3 bases from J, the gap between germline ends came to 18 bases. The DNA of the CDR3 is TGCGCCAGCAGTTTCGCGTGGTCTTCTGGCTACAATGAGCAGTTCTTC. Translating gives CASSFAWSSGYNEQFF.

V and J are TRBV4-3 and TRBJ1-1; tentatively, D is TRBD1 (6 bases). The CDR3 consists of 16 residues. V dropped 4 bases and J dropped 5 bases, with 20 bases sitting between them. The germline V gene has CDR1 LGHNA and CDR2 YSLEER. The CDR3 loop is CASSPGTARGATEAFF. The CDR3 region has the DNA TGCGCCAGCAGCCCCGGCACGGCCAGGGGCGCTACTGAAGCTTTCTTT.

CDR3 sequence (DNA): TGTGCCAGCAGCTTAGCCGTGACAGGTTACTACGAGCAGTACTTC. This encodes CASSLAVTGYYEQYF. V is TRBV7-2 and J is TRBJ2-7, with D perhaps TRBD1 (6 bases). This CDR3 region has 15 residues. CDR1 is SGHTA and CDR2 is FQGNSA in the germline V gene. Trimming left V 0 bases short and J 3 bases short, with 12 bases between.